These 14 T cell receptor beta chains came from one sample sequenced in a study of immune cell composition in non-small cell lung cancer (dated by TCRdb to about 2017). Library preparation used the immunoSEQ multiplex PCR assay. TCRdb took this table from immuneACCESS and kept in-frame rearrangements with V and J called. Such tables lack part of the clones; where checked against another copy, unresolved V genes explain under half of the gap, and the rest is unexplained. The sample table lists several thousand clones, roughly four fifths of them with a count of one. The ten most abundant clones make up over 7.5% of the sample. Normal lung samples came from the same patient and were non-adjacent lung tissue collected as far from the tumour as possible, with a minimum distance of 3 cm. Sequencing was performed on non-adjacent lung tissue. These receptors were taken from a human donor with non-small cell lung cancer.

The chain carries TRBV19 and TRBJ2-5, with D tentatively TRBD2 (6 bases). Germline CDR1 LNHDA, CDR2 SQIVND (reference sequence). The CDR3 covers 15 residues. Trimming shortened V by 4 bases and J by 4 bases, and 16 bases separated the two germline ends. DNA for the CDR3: TGTGCCAGTAGTAAGGATAGCGGCCCCCGAGAGACCCAGTACTTC. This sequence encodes CASSKDSGPRETQYF.

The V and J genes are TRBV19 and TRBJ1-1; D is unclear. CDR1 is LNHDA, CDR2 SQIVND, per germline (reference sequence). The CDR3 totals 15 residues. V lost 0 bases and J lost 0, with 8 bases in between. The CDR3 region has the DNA TGTGCCAGTAGTATAGATCGGTCGGTGAACACTGAAGCTTTCTTT. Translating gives CASSIDRSVNTEAFF.

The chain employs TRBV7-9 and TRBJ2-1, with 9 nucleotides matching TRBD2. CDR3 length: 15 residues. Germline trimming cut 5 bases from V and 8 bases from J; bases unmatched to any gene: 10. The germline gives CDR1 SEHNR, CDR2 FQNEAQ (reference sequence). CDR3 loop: CASSRRLAEIDEQFF. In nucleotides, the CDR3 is TGTGCCAGCAGCCGCAGACTAGCGGAGATCGATGAGCAGTTCTTC. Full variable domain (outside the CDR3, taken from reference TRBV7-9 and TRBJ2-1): DTGVSQNPRHKITKRGQNVTFRCDPISEHNRLYWYRQTLGQGPEFLTYFQNEAQLEKSRLLSDRFSAERPKGSFSTLEIQRTEQGDSAMYLCASSRRLAEIDEQFFGPGTRLTVL.

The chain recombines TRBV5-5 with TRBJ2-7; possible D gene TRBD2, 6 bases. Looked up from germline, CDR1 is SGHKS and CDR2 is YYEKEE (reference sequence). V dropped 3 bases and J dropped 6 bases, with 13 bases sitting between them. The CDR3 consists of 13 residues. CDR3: CASSWGVGGEQYF. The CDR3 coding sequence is TGTGCCAGCAGCTGGGGAGTGGGAGGCGAGCAGTACTTC.

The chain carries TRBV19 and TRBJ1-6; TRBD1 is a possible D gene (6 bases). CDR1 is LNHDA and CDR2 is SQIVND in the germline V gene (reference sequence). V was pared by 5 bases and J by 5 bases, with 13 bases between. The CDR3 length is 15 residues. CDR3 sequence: CASSPRQVNNSPLHF. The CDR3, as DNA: TGTGCCAGTAGTCCCCGACAGGTTAATAATTCACCCCTCCACTTT.

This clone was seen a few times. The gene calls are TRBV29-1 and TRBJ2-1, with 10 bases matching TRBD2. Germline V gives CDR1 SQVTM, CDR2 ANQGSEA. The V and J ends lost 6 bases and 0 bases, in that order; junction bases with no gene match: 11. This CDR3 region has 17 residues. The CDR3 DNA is TGCAGCGTGGCGAGGACTAGCGGCACCAGCTCCTACAATGAGCAGTTCTTC. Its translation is CSVARTSGTSSYNEQFF.

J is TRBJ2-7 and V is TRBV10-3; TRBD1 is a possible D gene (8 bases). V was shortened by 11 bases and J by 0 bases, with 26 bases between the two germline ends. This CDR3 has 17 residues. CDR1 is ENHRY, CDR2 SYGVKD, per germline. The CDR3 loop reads CAAMSGGRRELSYEQYF. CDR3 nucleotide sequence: TGTGCCGCCATGTCAGGGGGCCGGCGGGAGCTCTCCTACGAGCAGTACTTC.

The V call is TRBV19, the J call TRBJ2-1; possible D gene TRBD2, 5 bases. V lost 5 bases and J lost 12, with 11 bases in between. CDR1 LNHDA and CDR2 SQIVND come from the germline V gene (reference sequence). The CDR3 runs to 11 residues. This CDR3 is CASSSSITQFF. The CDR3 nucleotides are TGTGCCAGTAGTTCTAGCATTACGCAGTTCTTC.

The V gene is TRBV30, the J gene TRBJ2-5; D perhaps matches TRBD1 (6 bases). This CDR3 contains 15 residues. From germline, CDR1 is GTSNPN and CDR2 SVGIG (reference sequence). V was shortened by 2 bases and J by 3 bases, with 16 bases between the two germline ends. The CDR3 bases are TGTGCCTGGAGTATGTTTGGGGGCGCTGAAGAGACCCAGTACTTC. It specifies CAWSMFGGAEETQYF.

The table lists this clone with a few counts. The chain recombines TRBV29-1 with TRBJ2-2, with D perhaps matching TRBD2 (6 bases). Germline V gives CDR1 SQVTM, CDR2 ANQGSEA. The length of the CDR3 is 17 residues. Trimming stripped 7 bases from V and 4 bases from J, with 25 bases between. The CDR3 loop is CSAGGRQSGGSTGELFF. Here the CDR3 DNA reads TGCAGCGCCGGAGGGCGCCAGTCGGGCGGTAGCACCGGGGAGCTGTTTTTT.

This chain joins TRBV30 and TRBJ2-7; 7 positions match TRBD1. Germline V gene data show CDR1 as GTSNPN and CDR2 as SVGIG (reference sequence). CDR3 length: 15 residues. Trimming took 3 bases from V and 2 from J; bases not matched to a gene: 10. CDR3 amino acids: CAWSQGQPAAYEQYF. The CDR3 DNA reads TGTGCCTGGAGCCAGGGACAGCCAGCCGCCTACGAGCAGTACTTC.

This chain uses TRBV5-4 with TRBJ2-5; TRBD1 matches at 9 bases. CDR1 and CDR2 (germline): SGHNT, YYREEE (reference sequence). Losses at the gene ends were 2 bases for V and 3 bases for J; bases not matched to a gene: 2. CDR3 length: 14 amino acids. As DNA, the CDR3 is TGTGCCAGCAGCTTCACAGGGGGCGAAGAGACCCAGTACTTC. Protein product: CASSFTGGEETQYF.

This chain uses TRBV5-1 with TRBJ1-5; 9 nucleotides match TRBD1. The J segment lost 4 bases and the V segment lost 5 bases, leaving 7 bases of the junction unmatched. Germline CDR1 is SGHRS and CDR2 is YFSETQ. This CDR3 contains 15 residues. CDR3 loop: CASSPSTGGNQPQHF. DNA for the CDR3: TGCGCCAGCAGTCCCTCGACAGGGGGTAATCAGCCCCAGCATTTT. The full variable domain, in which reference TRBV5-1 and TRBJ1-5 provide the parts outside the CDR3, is KAGVTQTPRYLIKTRGQQVTLSCSPISGHRSVSWYQQTPGQGLQFLFEYFSETQRNKGNFPGRFSGRQFSNSRSEMNVSTLELGDSALYLCASSPSTGGNQPQHFGDGTRLSIL.

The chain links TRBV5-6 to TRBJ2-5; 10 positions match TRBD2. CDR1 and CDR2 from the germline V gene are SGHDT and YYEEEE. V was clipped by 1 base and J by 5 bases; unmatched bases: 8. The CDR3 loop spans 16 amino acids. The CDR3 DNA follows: TGTGCCAGCAGCTTGAGGTCCAGCGGGGGGGTGGAGACCCAGTACTTC. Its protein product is CASSLRSSGGVETQYF.